The clone carrying this T cell receptor beta chain occurred a few times. The antigen remains undetermined. This specimen comes from a study of beta chain features in type 1 diabetes. Points from the study as a whole: Reduced insertions and increased deletions marked VDJ junctions in type 1 diabetes patients. Whether HLA type affects TCRB rearrangement stayed undetermined in the present work. The naive, central memory and Treg TCRB repertoires looked more alike in patients than they did in healthy donors. People with Type 1 diabetes carried modestly yet significantly shorter TCRB CDR3s in all four CD4+ subsets.

The V gene's germline CDR1 is SGHTA and CDR2 FQGNSA. This CDR3 comprises 16 residues. The ends lost 6 bases at V and 3 bases at J; junction bases unmatched: 6. The investigators reverse transcribed all of the isolated RNA, so they sequenced expressed TCRB transcripts. Sequencing used immunoSEQ multiplex PCR; TCRdb keeps in-frame clones, though not all of them. The sample lists about 150,000 clones; roughly 8% were seen once. Sequenced material: central memory CD4+ T cells from blood. The clonotype comes from a woman aged 40 to 55 with type 1 diabetes. The chain links TRBV7-2 to TRBJ2-1; 12 bases line up with TRBD2. In DNA form, the CDR3 reads TGTGCCAGCAGATCTCCGGGACTAGCGGGCTACAATGAGCAGTTCTTC. Encoded protein: CASRSPGLAGYNEQFF.